This TCR beta chain was captured in a study of post-analysis software for immune sequencing data. Libraries were made from TCR beta cDNA, and they carried unique molecular identifiers. Each CDR3 protein is one row after TCRdb ran MiXCR on the PCR reads. The table has hundreds of thousands of distinct CDR3 sequences, about 50% seen once. General study results and limits: Clustering by F measure revealed strong co-clustering among samples prepared together in one batch.

Concerning this clonotype: Antigen unknown.

The sample taken for sequencing was blood. The source of this sequence is a girl aged 5-17 years with multiple sclerosis.

The CDR3 reads CASSFPGYEQYF. The CDR3 region has the DNA TGTGCCAGCAGTTTCCCAGGTTACGAGCAGTACTTC. The chain combines TRBV12-3 or TRBV12-4 with TRBJ2-7, with D unclear. The CDR3 consists of 12 residues. Between the trimmed V and J ends, which lost 3 bases and 4 bases, there was a span of 7 bases.